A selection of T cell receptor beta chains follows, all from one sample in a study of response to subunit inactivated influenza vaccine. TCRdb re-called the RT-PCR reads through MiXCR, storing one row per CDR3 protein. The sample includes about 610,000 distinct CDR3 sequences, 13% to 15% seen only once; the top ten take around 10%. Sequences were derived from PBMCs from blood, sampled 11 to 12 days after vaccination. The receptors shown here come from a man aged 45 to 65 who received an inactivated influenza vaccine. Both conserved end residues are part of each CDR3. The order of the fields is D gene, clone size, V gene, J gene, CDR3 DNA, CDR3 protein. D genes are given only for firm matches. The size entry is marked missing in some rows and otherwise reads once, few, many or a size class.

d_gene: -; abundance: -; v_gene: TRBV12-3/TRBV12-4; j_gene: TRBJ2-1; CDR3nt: TGTGCCAGCAGGGTCCTAGGTGGTGAGCAGTTCTTC; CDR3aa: CASRVLGGEQFF
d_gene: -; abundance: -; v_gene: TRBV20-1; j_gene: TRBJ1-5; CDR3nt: TGCAGTGCTGGACAGACAGGCACGGAGGCCCAGCATTTT; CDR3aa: CSAGQTGTEAQHF
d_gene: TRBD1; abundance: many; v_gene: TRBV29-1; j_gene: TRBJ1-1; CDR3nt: TGCAGTGCGGGACAGCAGAACACTGAAGCTTTCTTT; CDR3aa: CSAGQQNTEAFF
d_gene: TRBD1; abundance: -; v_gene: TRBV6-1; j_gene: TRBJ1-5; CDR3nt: TGTGCCAGCAGGGACAGGGTTCGGGGCAATCAGCCCCAGCATTTT; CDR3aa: CASRDRVRGNQPQHF
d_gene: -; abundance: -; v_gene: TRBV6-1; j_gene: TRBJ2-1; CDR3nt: TGTGCCAGCTTTAGCCAGGGGAGGAGCTCCTACAATGAGCAGTTCTTC; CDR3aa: CASFSQGRSSYNEQFF
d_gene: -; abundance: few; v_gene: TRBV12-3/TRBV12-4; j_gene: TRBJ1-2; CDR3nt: TGTGCCAGCAGTTTAGAGTCGCCCCGGAGTGGCTACACCTTC; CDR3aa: CASSLESPRSGYTF
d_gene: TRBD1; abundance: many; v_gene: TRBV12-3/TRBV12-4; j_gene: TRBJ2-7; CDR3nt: TGCGCCAGCAGCTCTAGGACAGGGGGCTACGAGCAGTACTTC; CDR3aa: CASSSRTGGYEQYF
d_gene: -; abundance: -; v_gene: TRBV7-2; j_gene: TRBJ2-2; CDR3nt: TGTGCCAGCAGCCGAGGAGAACAGAACACCGGGGAGCTGTTTTTT; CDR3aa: CASSRGEQNTGELFF
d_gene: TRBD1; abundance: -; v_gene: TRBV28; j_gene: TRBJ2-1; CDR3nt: TGTGCCAGCACTCAAGAGGGGGCTACGTTTGGTTGGCAGTTCTTC; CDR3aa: CASTQEGATFGWQFF
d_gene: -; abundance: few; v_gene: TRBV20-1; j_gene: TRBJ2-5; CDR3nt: TGCAGTGCTAGAGAGCCGGGCCCAAAAGGGAGAGAGACCCAGTACTTC; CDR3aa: CSAREPGPKGRETQYF
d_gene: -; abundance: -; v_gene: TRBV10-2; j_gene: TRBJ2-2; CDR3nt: TGCGCCAGCAGTGAGGGCAGGGGGCTGTTTTTT; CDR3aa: CASSEGRGLFF
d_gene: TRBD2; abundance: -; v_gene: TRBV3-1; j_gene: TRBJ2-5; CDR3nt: TGTGCCAGCAGCCCGACTAGCGTAGAGACCCAGTACTTC; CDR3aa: CASSPTSVETQYF
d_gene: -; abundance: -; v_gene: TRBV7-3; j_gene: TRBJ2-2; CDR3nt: TGTGCCAGCAGAAAGGACACCGGGGAGCTGTTTTTT; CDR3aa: CASRKDTGELFF
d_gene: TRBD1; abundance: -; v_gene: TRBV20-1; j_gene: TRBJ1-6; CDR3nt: TGCAGTGCCCCCAACCGGACAGGAGTCTATAATTCACCCCTCCACTTT; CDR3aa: CSAPNRTGVYNSPLHF
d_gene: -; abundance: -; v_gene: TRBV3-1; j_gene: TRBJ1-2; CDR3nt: TGTGCCAGCAGCCCCGAGCGAGGGCTGGGGACCTTC; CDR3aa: CASSPERGLGTF
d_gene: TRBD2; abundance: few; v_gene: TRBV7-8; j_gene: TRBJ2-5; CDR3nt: TGTGCCAGCAGTCCGAGAGCCCTAGCGGGAGATGTAGAGACCCAGTACTTC; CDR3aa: CASSPRALAGDVETQYF
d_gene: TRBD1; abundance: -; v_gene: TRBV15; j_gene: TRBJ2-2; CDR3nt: TGTGCCACCCGACAGGGGTCCAACACCGGGGAGCTGTTTTTT; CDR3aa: CATRQGSNTGELFF
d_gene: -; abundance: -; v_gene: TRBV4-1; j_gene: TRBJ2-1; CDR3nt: TGCGCCAGCAGCCAACGGCTCGAGGACAATGAGCAGTTCTTC; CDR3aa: CASSQRLEDNEQFF
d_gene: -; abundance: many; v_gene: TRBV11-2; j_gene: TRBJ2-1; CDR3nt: TGTGCCAGCAGCTGGGGTGGGGCAGGGATCAGCAATGAGCAGTTCTTC; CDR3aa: CASSWGGAGISNEQFF
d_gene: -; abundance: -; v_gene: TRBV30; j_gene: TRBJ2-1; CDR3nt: TGTGCCTGGAGTGGTCAATATGAGCAGTTCTTC; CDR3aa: CAWSGQYEQFF
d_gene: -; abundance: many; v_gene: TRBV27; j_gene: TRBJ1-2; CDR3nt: TGTGCCAGCAGTTTATCAGGCTATGGCTACACCTTC; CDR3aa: CASSLSGYGYTF
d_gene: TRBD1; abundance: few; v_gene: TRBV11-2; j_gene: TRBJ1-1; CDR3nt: TGTGCCAGCAGCTCTAGTTTGACAGGGTTTGAAGCTTTCTTT; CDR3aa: CASSSSLTGFEAFF
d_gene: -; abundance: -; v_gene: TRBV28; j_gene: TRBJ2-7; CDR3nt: TGTGCCAGCAGACAGCCGGGACCGAGAACCTACGAGCAGTACTTC; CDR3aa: CASRQPGPRTYEQYF
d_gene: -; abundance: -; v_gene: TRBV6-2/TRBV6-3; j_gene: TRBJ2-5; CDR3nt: TGTGCCAGCAGTTACTCGATCTCCGCCGGACAAGAGACCCAGTACTTC; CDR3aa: CASSYSISAGQETQYF
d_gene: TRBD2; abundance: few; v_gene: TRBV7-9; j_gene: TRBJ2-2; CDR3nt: TGTGCCAGCAGGCGCATGGAGTTTAGCGGGAGGCCCGGGGAGCTGTTTTTT; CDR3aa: CASRRMEFSGRPGELFF
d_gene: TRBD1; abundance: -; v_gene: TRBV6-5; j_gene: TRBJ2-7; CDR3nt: TGTGCCAGCAGTTACGTACAGGGGGGCTACGAGCAGTACTTC; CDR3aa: CASSYVQGGYEQYF
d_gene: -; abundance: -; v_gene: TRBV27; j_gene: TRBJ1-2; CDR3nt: TGTGCCAGCAGTTTAGGGGCAGGGTCTGGCTACACCTTC; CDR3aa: CASSLGAGSGYTF
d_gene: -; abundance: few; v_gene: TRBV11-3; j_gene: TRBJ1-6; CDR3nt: TGTGCCAGCAGCTTAAGAGTGAATTCACCCCTCCACTTT; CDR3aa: CASSLRVNSPLHF
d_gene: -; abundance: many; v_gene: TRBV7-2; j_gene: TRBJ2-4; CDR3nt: TGTGCCAGCAGCACAGGGACGGGGTTCGACCAAAACATTCAGTACTTC; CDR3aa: CASSTGTGFDQNIQYF
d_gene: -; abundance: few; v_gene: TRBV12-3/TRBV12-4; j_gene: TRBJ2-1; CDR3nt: TGTGCCAGCAGTTTGAAGGGAAAGAATGAGCAGTTCTTC; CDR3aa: CASSLKGKNEQFF
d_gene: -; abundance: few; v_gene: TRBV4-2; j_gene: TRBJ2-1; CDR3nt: TGTGCCAGCAGCCAAGGTCGTCCAGGGATATCCTACAATGAGCAGTTCTTC; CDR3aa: CASSQGRPGISYNEQFF
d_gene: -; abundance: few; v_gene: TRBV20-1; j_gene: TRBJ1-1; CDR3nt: TGCAGTGCTAGAGAATCCCCTTGGGACACTGAAGCTTTCTTT; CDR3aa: CSARESPWDTEAFF
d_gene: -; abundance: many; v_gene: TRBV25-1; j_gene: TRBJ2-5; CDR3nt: TGTGCCAGCAGCCAGATGGGGTACCAAGAGACCCAGTACTTC; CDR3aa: CASSQMGYQETQYF
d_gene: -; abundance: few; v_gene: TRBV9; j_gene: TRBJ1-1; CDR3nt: TGTGCCAGTGGGCGGGGAGGGAACACTGAAGCTTTCTTT; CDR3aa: CASGRGGNTEAFF